The 10 T cell receptor beta chains below were found in one sample sequenced in a study of blood T cell repertoires in COVID-19 (dated by TCRdb to 2018 to 2020). The library was made by the immunoSEQ multiplex PCR assay. TCRdb mirrors the immuneACCESS table, restricted to in-frame sequences. Some clones are absent from its copies; in checked studies, under half trace to an unresolved V gene, and the reason for the others is unknown. For this sample there are approximately 120,000 clones; 60% to 80% appear just once. Over 5.5% of the sample comes from the top ten. The specimen sequenced was peripheral blood. These receptors originate from a man aged 80 or over with COVID-19, enrolled during active disease.

In the case of this clone: At one end the junction does not follow the germline gene, possibly because of a read error. The chain links TRBV29-1 to TRBJ1-4; 8 nucleotides line up with TRBD1. The CDR3 length is 13 residues. The germline CDR1 and CDR2 sequences are SQVTM and ANQGSEA. CDR3 amino acids: CSVQDRANEKLFF. The DNA of the CDR3 is TGCAGCGTCCAGGACAGGGCTAACGAAAAACTGTTTTTT. The full variable domain, completed using reference TRBV29-1 and TRBJ1-4, is SAVISQKPSRDICQRGTSLTIQCQVDSQVTMMFWYRQQPGQSLTLIATANQGSEATYESGFVIDKFPISRPNLTFSTLTVSNMSPEDSSIYLCSVQDRANEKLFFGSGTQLSVL.

The chain combines TRBV28 with TRBJ2-1; no reliable D call. With 1 base removed from V and 7 bases from J, the gap between germline ends came to 8 bases. The V gene's germline CDR1 is MDHEN and CDR2 SYDVKM. This CDR3 has 13 residues. This CDR3 is CASSLFSRNEQFF. Here the CDR3 DNA reads TGTGCCAGCAGTTTATTTTCTCGGAATGAGCAGTTCTTC.

This clone was counted only a few times. This sequence joins TRBV7-9 and TRBJ2-3, with D hard to call. This CDR3 has 15 residues. The ends were cut back, 5 bases at V and 2 bases at J, with 14 bases in the middle. CDR1 and CDR2 from the germline V gene are SEHNR and FQNEAQ (reference sequence). CDR3 DNA: TGTGCCAGCAGCCCTAAAGCCCGACTCACAGATACGCAGTATTTT. It translates to CASSPKARLTDTQYF.

This clone was seen only once. This sequence joins TRBV7-8 and TRBJ1-5, with 8 bases lining up with TRBD1. The CDR3 extends over 15 amino acids. V was clipped by 5 bases and J by 1 base; unmatched bases: 4. From germline, CDR1 is SGHVS and CDR2 FQNEAQ. Written as DNA, the CDR3 is TGTGCCAGCAGCCAGGGGGCGCGGAGCAATCAGCCCCAGCATTTT. Protein: CASSQGARSNQPQHF.

This chain links TRBV11-1 with TRBJ2-1; TRBD2 matches 10 bases. The junction had 8 bases not matched to a gene; V was cut back by 5 bases and J by 4 bases. Germline CDR1 reads SGHAT; CDR2 reads FQDESV (reference sequence). The CDR3 extends over 16 amino acids. CDR3 DNA: TGTGCCAGCAGCCCCTGGACTAGCGGAGTTTACAATGAGCAGTTCTTC. Translation gives CASSPWTSGVYNEQFF.

The chain has TRBV10-3 and TRBJ1-5, with D perhaps matching TRBD1 (6 bases). Per germline, CDR1 ENHRY and CDR2 SYGVKD. The CDR3 loop spans 14 amino acids. Trimming removed 3 bases from V and 7 bases from J, with 13 bases in between. The CDR3 nucleotides read TGTGCCATCAGTGACTACAGGGATGGACAGCCCCAGCATTTT. Residues: CAISDYRDGQPQHF.

This clone was observed once. This chain uses TRBV19 with TRBJ2-7, with 12 bases matching TRBD1. The CDR3 sequence is 13 residues long. The V segment lost 7 bases and the J segment 5 bases; nucleotides outside the gene matches: 3. From germline, CDR1 is LNHDA and CDR2 SQIVND (reference sequence). The CDR3 nucleotides read TGTGCCAGTACGGGACAGGGGGCACACGAGCAGTACTTC. Its protein is CASTGQGAHEQYF.

This chain connects TRBV6-5 to TRBJ2-7, with D perhaps matching TRBD2 (5 bases). The CDR3 covers 14 residues. With 10 bases removed from V and 1 base from J, the gap between germline ends came to 17 bases. Germline CDR1 and CDR2: MNHEY and SVGAGI. CDR3 nucleotide sequence: TGTGCCACACGACTGAGCACGGGATCCTACGAGCAGTACTTC. Translated, it gives CATRLSTGSYEQYF.

The rearrangement uses TRBV3-1 (or the pseudogene TRBV3-2) and TRBJ2-1; maybe TRBD2 (6 bases). Germline CDR1 is LGHDT and CDR2 is YNNKEL (reference sequence). The CDR3 totals 13 residues. The V end was cut by 6 bases, the J end by 9 bases, with 15 bases between. The CDR3 DNA reads as TGTGCCAGCAGTTTCTCTAGCGATACTGAGCAGTTCTTC. Residues: CASSFSSDTEQFF.

This rearrangement joins TRBV28 to TRBJ2-2; no clear D. Between the trimmed V and J ends, which lost 5 bases and 1 base, there was a span of 8 bases. Looked up from germline, CDR1 is MDHEN and CDR2 is SYDVKM. The CDR3 totals 14 residues. The CDR3 region is CASSRGLNTGELFF. In DNA, the CDR3 is TGTGCCAGCAGTAGAGGTCTGAACACCGGGGAGCTGTTTTTT.